This TCR beta chain was sequenced for a study of T cell clonotyping in hematopoietic cell transplantation. The study, taken as a whole, reports: Without cell sorting, CD4 versus CD8 contributions remain unresolved.

On this clone itself: Its specificity is not known.

Produced via immunoSEQ multiplex PCR; TCRdb's table is partial and in-frame only. Among thousands of clones listed, 26% were seen once. Sequencing used peripheral blood mononuclear cells, obtained 180 days after allogeneic stem cell transplant. The TCR sequence derives from a male patient between 40 and 49 years old who had an allogeneic stem cell transplant from an unrelated donor, so the T cells may come from the graft donor. Some clones in this sample may be carry-over from other donors' samples.

The CDR3 coding sequence is TGTGCCAGCAGCGTGGGGACATCTGGAAACACCATATATTTT. Translation gives CASSVGTSGNTIYF. This sequence joins TRBV9 and TRBJ1-3, with a tentative D call TRBD1 (6 bases). The CDR3 is made up of 14 amino acids. Germline V gives CDR1 SGDLS, CDR2 YYNGEE. Trimming left V 2 bases short and J 1 base short, with 7 bases between.